The 13 T cell receptor beta chains below were found in one sample sequenced in a study of T cells after yellow fever vaccination. TCRdb independently ran MiXCR on the 5' RACE reads; one entry per CDR3 protein. The data contain roughly 50,000 distinct CDR3 sequences, roughly 7.5% of them singletons. Sample: CD8+ T cells sorted from PBMCs, taken around 15 days after the first yellow fever vaccination. The origin of the receptors is a man in his late teens or twenties who received the YFV17D yellow fever vaccine.

This clonotype was recorded many times. The V call is TRBV13, the J call TRBJ2-3, with no clear D. CDR3 length: 11 residues. Germline assignment: CDR1 PRHDT and CDR2 FYEKMQ (reference sequence). V gave up 2 bases and J gave up 10 bases, with 7 bases separating them. CDR3 in amino acids: CASSLNVPQYF. The DNA of the CDR3 is TGTGCCAGCAGCTTAAACGTCCCGCAGTATTTT.

This clonotype was counted at least ten times. The J gene is TRBJ2-1, the V gene TRBV6-5; the D gene is possibly TRBD2 (5 bases). Trimming left V 6 bases short and J 0 bases short, with 6 bases between. This CDR3 spans 13 amino acids. CDR1 and CDR2 from the germline V gene are MNHEY and SVGAGI. The CDR3 DNA follows: TGTGCCAGCAGCACTAGCTCCTACAATGAGCAGTTCTTC. Amino acids: CASSTSSYNEQFF.

This clonotype showed up just a few times. The CDR3 region is CASSAMGGRDTGELFF. CDR3 nucleotide sequence: TGTGCCAGCAGCGCTATGGGGGGACGCGACACCGGGGAGCTGTTTTTT. The chain has TRBV7-9 and TRBJ2-2; TRBD2 might be the D (6 bases). This CDR3 comprises 16 residues. The V end lost 5 bases, the J end lost 3 bases, and 16 bases lay between the germline ends. Germline CDR1 is SEHNR and CDR2 is FQNEAQ (reference sequence).

There are many counts of this clonotype. The chain carries TRBV10-3 and TRBJ2-3; 7 nucleotides line up with TRBD1. V dropped 8 bases and J dropped 9; count of bases not matched to a gene: 14. The V gene's germline CDR1 is ENHRY and CDR2 SYGVKD. The CDR3 covers 14 residues. Here the CDR3 reads CAIADRNTQKTQYF. DNA for the CDR3: TGTGCCATCGCGGACAGGAACACACAGAAGACGCAGTATTTT.

This clonotype was picked up many times. The V gene is TRBV5-1, the J gene TRBJ2-7; 9 bases align to TRBD1. Germline V gives CDR1 SGHRS, CDR2 YFSETQ. With V trimmed by 1 base and J by 5 bases, 4 bases remained unmatched. CDR3 size: 14 residues. The CDR3: CASSLTGGNNEQYF. For the CDR3, the DNA is TGCGCCAGCAGCTTGACAGGGGGCAACAACGAGCAGTACTTC.

This clonotype was seen only a few times. The CDR3 sequence: CSVEDLGTESYNEQFF. The CDR3, as DNA: TGCAGCGTTGAAGATCTTGGGACAGAGTCCTACAATGAGCAGTTCTTC. The chain links TRBV29-1 to TRBJ2-1; 7 nucleotides match TRBD1. The CDR3 has 16 residues. The J segment lost 1 base and the V segment lost 0 bases, leaving 6 bases of the junction unmatched. Germline-derived CDR1 and CDR2 are SQVTM and ANQGSEA.

The table lists this clonotype with many counts. This sequence joins TRBV6-5 and TRBJ2-3, with unresolved D. The length of the CDR3 is 12 residues. CDR1 and CDR2 from the germline V gene are MNHEY and SVGAGI. The V and J ends lost 11 bases and 3 bases respectively, with 12 bases between them. CDR3 DNA: TGTGCCTTGGGAAGGTCGACAGATACGCAGTATTTT. Protein sequence: CALGRSTDTQYF.

CDR3 amino acids: CASGVGGGTEAFF. The CDR3 DNA reads TGTGCCAGCGGGGTAGGTGGTGGCACTGAAGCTTTCTTT. V usage is TRBV9 and J usage is TRBJ1-1, with unresolved D. Germline lookup yields CDR1 SGDLS and CDR2 YYNGEE. The V end was cut by 7 bases, the J end by 4 bases, with 14 bases between. This CDR3 contains 13 residues.

This clonotype has ten or more counts. J is TRBJ2-1 and V is TRBV20-1; 14 positions match TRBD2. The CDR3 length is 13 residues. The V segment lost 5 bases and the J segment 10 bases; nucleotides outside the gene matches: 4. Germline values: CDR1 DFQATT, CDR2 SNEGSKA (reference sequence). CDR3 loop: CSAGLAGGLEQFF. The DNA of the CDR3 is TGCAGTGCTGGACTAGCGGGGGGACTAGAGCAGTTCTTC.

This clonotype was counted at least ten times. The V call is TRBV6-2 or TRBV6-3, the J call TRBJ1-1; D call uncertain. This CDR3 is 16 amino acids long. The V end was cut by 7 bases, the J end by 0 bases, with 18 bases between. CDR1 is MNHEY and CDR2 is SVGEGT in the germline V gene. The CDR3 reads CASTRGGSGMNTEAFF. CDR3 in DNA: TGTGCCAGCACCCGAGGAGGGTCAGGAATGAACACTGAAGCTTTCTTT.

This clonotype has at least ten counts. The V gene is TRBV7-3, the J gene TRBJ2-1; no firm D call. V was clipped by 2 bases and J by 0 bases, with 11 bases between them. Germline values: CDR1 SGHTA, CDR2 FQGTGA. The CDR3 has 16 amino acids. CDR3 protein: CASSLGPEDSYNEQFF. CDR3 nucleotide sequence: TGTGCCAGCAGCTTAGGACCTGAAGACTCCTACAATGAGCAGTTCTTC.

This clonotype was counted ten times or more. The chain uses TRBV19 and TRBJ1-1; possibly TRBD1 for D (5 bases). This CDR3 contains 13 residues. CDR1 is LNHDA and CDR2 is SQIVND in the germline V gene (reference sequence). Trimming took 3 bases from V and 7 from J, leaving 12 bases between them. CDR3 residues: CASSILGTSEAFF. DNA for the CDR3: TGTGCCAGTAGTATTCTAGGGACGAGTGAAGCTTTCTTT.

This clonotype was recorded at least ten times. The gene calls are TRBV7-6 and TRBJ2-1; 9 nucleotides line up with TRBD1. Germline V gene sequence: CDR1 SGHVS, CDR2 FNYEAQ. Trimming removed 3 bases from V and 3 bases from J; junction bases left unmatched: 3. The CDR3 runs 15 residues. The CDR3 here is CASSLTGGDYNEQFF. The CDR3, as DNA: TGTGCCAGCAGCTTGACAGGGGGGGACTACAATGAGCAGTTCTTC.